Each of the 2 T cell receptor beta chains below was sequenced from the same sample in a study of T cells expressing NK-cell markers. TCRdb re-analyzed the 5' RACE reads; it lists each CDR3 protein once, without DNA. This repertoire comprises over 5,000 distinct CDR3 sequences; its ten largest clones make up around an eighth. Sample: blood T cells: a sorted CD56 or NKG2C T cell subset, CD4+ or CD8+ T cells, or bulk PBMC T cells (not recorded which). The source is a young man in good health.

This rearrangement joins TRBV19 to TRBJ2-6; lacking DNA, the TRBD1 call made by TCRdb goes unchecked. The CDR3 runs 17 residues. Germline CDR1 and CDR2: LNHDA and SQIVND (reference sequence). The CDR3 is CASSAGQGGSGANVLTF.

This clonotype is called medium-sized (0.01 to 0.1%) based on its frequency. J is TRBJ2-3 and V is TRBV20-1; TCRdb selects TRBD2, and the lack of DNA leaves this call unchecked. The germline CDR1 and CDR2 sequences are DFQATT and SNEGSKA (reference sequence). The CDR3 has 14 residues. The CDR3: CSPLGLGGPDTQYF.